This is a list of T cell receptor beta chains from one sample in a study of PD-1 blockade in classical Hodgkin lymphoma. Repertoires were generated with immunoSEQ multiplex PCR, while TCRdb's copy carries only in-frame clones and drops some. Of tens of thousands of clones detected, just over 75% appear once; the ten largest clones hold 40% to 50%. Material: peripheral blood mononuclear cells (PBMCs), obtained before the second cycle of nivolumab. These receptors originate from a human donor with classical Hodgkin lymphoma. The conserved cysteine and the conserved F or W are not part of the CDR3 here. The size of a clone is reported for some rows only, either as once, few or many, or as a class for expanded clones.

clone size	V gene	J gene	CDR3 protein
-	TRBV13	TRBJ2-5	ASSVGGQETQY
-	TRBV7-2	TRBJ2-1	ASSLSFSGGPYNEQF
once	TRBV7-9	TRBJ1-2	ASSPRPGTGGFGYT
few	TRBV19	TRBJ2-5	ASSTLSTGGGETQY
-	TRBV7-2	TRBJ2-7	ASSLEGVSYEQY
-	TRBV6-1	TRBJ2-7	ASSDGLALFYEQY
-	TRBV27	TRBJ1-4	ASSRTGGTNEKLF
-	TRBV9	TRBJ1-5	ASSDGAFNQPQH
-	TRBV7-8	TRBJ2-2	ASSHTSGVTGELF
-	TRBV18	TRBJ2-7	ASSPPLHDPSYEQY
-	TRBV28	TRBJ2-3	ASRLAGGPQY
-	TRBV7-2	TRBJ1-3	ASSLAPGTDTIY
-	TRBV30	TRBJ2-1	AWSVGTSIHEQF
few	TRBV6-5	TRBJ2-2	ASSPGQGISGELF
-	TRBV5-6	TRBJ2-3	ASSLGAGGPDTQY
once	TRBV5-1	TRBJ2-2	ASSFPGTNTGELF
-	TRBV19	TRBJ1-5	ASSKGNQPQH
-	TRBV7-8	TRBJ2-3	ASPPGLLAGTDTQY
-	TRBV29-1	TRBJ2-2	SGRGGGGGGELF
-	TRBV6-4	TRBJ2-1	ASSETGGNEQF
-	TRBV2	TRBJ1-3	ASSDIGPSGNTIY
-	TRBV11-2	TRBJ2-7	ASSLGQSDEQY
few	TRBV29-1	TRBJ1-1	SVRVGTEAF
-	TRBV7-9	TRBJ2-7	ASPYGTRAYEQY
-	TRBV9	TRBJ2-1	ASSAAGDDYNEQF
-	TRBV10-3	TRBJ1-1	ASNTEAF
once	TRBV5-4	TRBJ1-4	ASSPDPGQGNEKLF